The 5 T cell receptor beta chains reported below all come from one sample, sequenced in a study of shared T cell receptors in the human thymus. Produced via immunoSEQ multiplex PCR; TCRdb's table is partial and in-frame only. The sample has hundreds of thousands of clones, 88% seen once. These same data were also listed under a study on human thymus T cells.

The sequenced sample was thymocytes. Receptor source: a boy younger than two with a congenital heart defect.

This chain connects TRBV7-9 to TRBJ1-5; D perhaps matches TRBD1 (5 bases). The length of the CDR3 is 14 residues. V lost 5 bases to trimming and J lost 8 bases, with 16 bases between them. From germline, CDR1 is SEHNR and CDR2 FQNEAQ (reference sequence). CDR3 amino acids: CASSPTGVLKPQHF. The CDR3 DNA follows: TGTGCCAGCAGCCCTACAGGCGTGCTCAAGCCCCAGCATTTT.

The V call is TRBV14, the J call TRBJ2-1; 14 positions match TRBD2. The CDR3 length is 19 residues. Germline values: CDR1 SGHDN, CDR2 FVKESK. Trimming took 4 bases from V and 4 from J; bases not matched to a gene: 12. CDR3 loop: CASSPGVTSGRAGYNEQFF. As DNA, the CDR3 is TGTGCCAGCAGCCCCGGTGTGACTAGCGGGAGGGCCGGGTACAATGAGCAGTTCTTC.

This sequence joins TRBV27 and TRBJ1-5; D is unresolved. V was shortened by 6 bases and J by 0 bases, with 12 bases between the two germline ends. This CDR3 has 15 residues. Looked up from germline, CDR1 is MNHEY and CDR2 is SMNVEV (reference sequence). In DNA, the CDR3 is TGTGCCAGCAGCCCGAAGGGAGATAGCAATCAGCCCCAGCATTTT. It translates to CASSPKGDSNQPQHF.

V gene TRBV13 combines with J gene TRBJ1-1; D is perhaps TRBD1 (6 bases). The germline CDR1 and CDR2 sequences are PRHDT and FYEKMQ (reference sequence). V was clipped by 5 bases and J by 0 bases, with 13 bases between them. CDR3 length: 15 amino acids. The CDR3 protein is CASSLPRGLNTEAFF. The CDR3 DNA follows: TGTGCCAGCAGCCTTCCCAGGGGATTGAACACTGAAGCTTTCTTT.

J is TRBJ2-1 and V is TRBV11-3; D might be TRBD2 (6 bases). The germline CDR1 and CDR2 sequences are SGHNT and YENEEA. This CDR3 has 14 residues. The V gene lost 5 bases and the J gene lost 7 bases, with 15 bases spanning the gap. The CDR3 sequence is CASSPIGRHNEQFF. DNA of the CDR3: TGTGCCAGCAGCCCCATCGGGAGACATAATGAGCAGTTCTTC.